Listed below are T cell receptor beta chains from one sample, sequenced in a study of shared clonotypes between healthy human individuals. The assay was immunoSEQ multiplex PCR, and TCRdb's table has in-frame clones only and misses some. The sample shows 550,000 to 600,000 clones, roughly 98% of them seen only once. Sequencing was done on a sample of naive CD8+ T cells sorted from blood. Every receptor here comes from a man aged 25-45 years in good health. Each CDR3 is given with its conserved first and last residue. The order of the fields is J gene, D gene, clone size, V gene, CDR3 protein, CDR3 DNA. D genes are given only for firm matches. The size entry is marked missing in some rows and otherwise reads once, few, many or a size class.

TRBJ2-3 | TRBD2 | once | TRBV7-9 | CASSFFSSGILARADTQYF | TGTGCCAGCAGCTTCTTTTCTAGCGGGATACTTGCCAGGGCAGATACGCAGTATTTT
TRBJ2-7 | - | - | TRBV7-9 | CASSWPKGNYEQYF | TGTGCCAGCAGCTGGCCGAAGGGGAACTACGAGCAGTACTTC
TRBJ2-7 | - | - | TRBV15 | CATSSVSADFEQYF | TGTGCCACCAGCAGTGTGTCGGCGGATTTCGAGCAGTACTTC
TRBJ1-1 | - | - | TRBV28 | CASRAARRGVNTEAFF | TGTGCCAGCAGAGCCGCCAGGAGAGGCGTGAACACTGAAGCTTTCTTT
TRBJ2-7 | TRBD1 | - | TRBV27 | CASSLSGTGVEQYF | TGTGCCAGCAGTTTATCGGGGACAGGGGTTGAGCAGTACTTC
TRBJ2-3 | - | few | TRBV2 | CASPLTGGAGDTQYF | TGTGCCAGCCCTCTAACGGGGGGCGCAGGAGATACGCAGTATTTT
TRBJ2-7 | TRBD1 | - | TRBV4-1 | CASSQEPGDREYEQYF | TGCGCCAGCAGCCAAGAACCGGGGGACAGGGAGTACGAGCAGTACTTC
TRBJ2-3 | - | - | TRBV11-3 | CASSLGRAQPDTQYF | TGTGCCAGCAGCTTAGGCAGGGCACAGCCAGATACGCAGTATTTT
TRBJ1-1 | TRBD1 | - | TRBV7-9 | CASKGAGVDGLVTEAFF | TGTGCCAGCAAGGGGGCAGGGGTGGATGGTTTGGTCACTGAAGCTTTCTTT
TRBJ2-7 | - | - | TRBV5-1 | CASSNPRQGGYEQYF | TGCGCCAGCAGCAACCCGAGACAGGGAGGCTACGAGCAGTACTTC
TRBJ2-7 | - | - | TRBV14 | CASSQAYEQYF | TGTGCCAGCAGCCAAGCTTACGAGCAGTACTTC
TRBJ2-1 | - | - | TRBV6-5 | CATMIRPAGYNEQFF | TGTGCCACAATGATCCGACCGGCCGGCTACAATGAGCAGTTCTTC
TRBJ2-7 | TRBD1 | - | TRBV6-5 | CASSVTGTRHEQYF | TGTGCCAGCAGTGTGACAGGGACACGCCACGAGCAGTACTTC
TRBJ2-7 | TRBD2 | - | TRBV6-5 | CASMVGGEQYF | TGTGCCAGCATGGTCGGGGGGGAGCAGTACTTC
TRBJ1-2 | - | - | TRBV28 | CASRIEENYGYTF | TGTGCCAGCAGGATTGAAGAAAACTATGGCTACACCTTC
TRBJ1-2 | - | - | TRBV9 | CASSALASYGYTF | TGTGCCAGCAGCGCTCTAGCGTCGTATGGCTACACCTTC
TRBJ2-1 | - | once | TRBV7-8 | CASSSIAEGSNEQFF | TGTGCCAGCAGCTCCATAGCGGAGGGTTCCAATGAGCAGTTCTTC
TRBJ2-5 | - | - | TRBV7-7 | CASSLNSGTQRGETQYF | TGTGCCAGCAGCTTGAACTCCGGGACTCAAAGGGGAGAGACCCAGTACTTC
TRBJ2-2 | - | - | TRBV18 | CASSPNPGTNTGELFF | TGTGCCAGCTCACCAAATCCAGGGACTAACACCGGGGAGCTGTTTTTT
TRBJ2-7 | TRBD2 | - | TRBV27 | CASSLRLAAEQYF | TGTGCCAGCAGTTTAAGGCTAGCGGCAGAGCAGTACTTC
TRBJ2-1 | - | - | TRBV9 | CASSASGTSLNEQFF | TGTGCCAGCAGCGCCTCCGGGACGTCGCTCAATGAGCAGTTCTTC
TRBJ1-2 | - | - | TRBV27 | CASSLGDKYYGYTF | TGTGCCAGCAGTTTAGGGGACAAGTATTATGGCTACACCTTC
TRBJ1-1 | - | - | TRBV6-1 | CASSVGFTEAFF | TGTGCCAGCAGTGTGGGGTTCACTGAAGCTTTCTTT
TRBJ1-2 | - | - | TRBV30 | CAWSVLSRQKYGYTF | TGTGCCTGGAGTGTACTAAGTAGGCAGAAGTATGGCTACACCTTC
TRBJ1-1 | - | - | TRBV27 | CASSLTSRLNTEAFF | TGTGCCAGCAGTTTAACAAGCAGGCTCAACACTGAAGCTTTCTTT
TRBJ2-7 | - | - | TRBV28 | CASSDSYEQYF | TGTGCCAGCAGTGATTCCTACGAGCAGTACTTC
TRBJ2-7 | TRBD1 | - | TRBV7-8 | CAILTGAYEQYF | TGTGCCATTTTGACAGGGGCCTACGAGCAGTACTTC
TRBJ2-3 | - | - | TRBV6-5 | CASGPGSGSTDTQYF | TGTGCCAGCGGCCCGGGCAGCGGTAGCACAGATACGCAGTATTTT
TRBJ2-7 | - | once | TRBV18 | CASSPPRGTRYYEQYF | TGTGCCAGCTCACCACCGAGGGGAACTAGATACTACGAGCAGTACTTC
TRBJ2-3 | - | - | TRBV5-1 | CASSSRGAGSTDTQYF | TGCGCCAGCAGCTCACGGGGTGCGGGTAGCACAGATACGCAGTATTTT
TRBJ2-7 | - | - | TRBV7-8 | CASTLGGGAGSYEQYF | TGTGCCAGCACTCTAGGGGGAGGTGCGGGCTCCTACGAGCAGTACTTC
TRBJ2-1 | - | - | TRBV4-3 | CASSQPLSVLGDNEQFF | TGCGCCAGCAGCCAACCCCTGTCCGTACTCGGGGACAATGAGCAGTTCTTC
TRBJ1-2 | - | - | TRBV28 | CASSLGLTMDSLSYTF | TGTGCCAGCAGTTTAGGACTCACAATGGACTCCTTGAGCTACACCTTC
TRBJ2-2 | - | - | TRBV7-3 | CASAYSREHGELFF | TGTGCCAGCGCCTACTCGAGGGAACACGGGGAGCTGTTTTTT
TRBJ2-3 | TRBD2 | - | TRBV29-1 | CSVEGLAGPTDTQYF | TGCAGCGTTGAAGGTCTAGCGGGGCCCACAGATACGCAGTATTTT
TRBJ1-5 | TRBD1 | - | TRBV19 | CASSPTGGRQDQPQHF | TGTGCCAGTAGTCCTACAGGGGGGCGTCAAGATCAGCCCCAGCATTTT
TRBJ2-2 | TRBD2 | - | TRBV7-9 | CASPLVAGRNTGELFF | TGTGCCAGCCCTCTTGTAGCGGGGAGGAACACCGGGGAGCTGTTTTTT
TRBJ2-7 | - | - | TRBV5-5 | CASSLEPGTPYEQYF | TGTGCCAGCAGCTTGGAACCCGGGACACCCTACGAGCAGTACTTC
TRBJ2-1 | TRBD2 | - | TRBV29-1 | CSVDGREGRDYNEQFF | TGCAGCGTTGACGGGCGGGAGGGCCGTGACTACAATGAGCAGTTCTTC
TRBJ2-7 | - | - | TRBV13 | CASSFGTSTYEQYF | TGTGCCAGCAGTTTTGGGACGTCTACCTACGAGCAGTACTTC
TRBJ2-1 | TRBD2 | - | TRBV4-1 | CASTKLISGGTTSNEQFF | TGCGCCAGCACCAAATTAATTAGCGGGGGGACCACTAGCAATGAGCAGTTCTTC